This TCR beta chain was observed in a study of identical twins. Findings and limits, study-wide: Memory repertoires lacked the insertion deficit that abundant cord blood beta clonotypes showed.

Trimming left V 7 bases short and J 1 base short, with 9 bases between. The CDR3 consists of 13 residues. About this clonotype itself: The antigen is not known.

A universal primer site arose from template switching, and cDNA bore unique molecular identifiers. TCRdb reprocessed the 5' RACE reads with MiXCR, giving one entry per CDR3 protein. Altogether 1.5 million to 2 million distinct CDR3 sequences are present, around a third being singletons, with the ten largest covering approximately 0.25%. Each donor was a healthy Caucasian. The clonotype was recovered from a newborn girl in good health. Sequences were obtained from cord blood. The rearrangement uses TRBV12-3 or TRBV12-4 and TRBJ2-3; D is undetermined. CDR3 region: CASNGLGTDTQYF. The CDR3, as DNA: TGTGCCAGCAATGGGCTAGGCACAGATACGCAGTATTTT.